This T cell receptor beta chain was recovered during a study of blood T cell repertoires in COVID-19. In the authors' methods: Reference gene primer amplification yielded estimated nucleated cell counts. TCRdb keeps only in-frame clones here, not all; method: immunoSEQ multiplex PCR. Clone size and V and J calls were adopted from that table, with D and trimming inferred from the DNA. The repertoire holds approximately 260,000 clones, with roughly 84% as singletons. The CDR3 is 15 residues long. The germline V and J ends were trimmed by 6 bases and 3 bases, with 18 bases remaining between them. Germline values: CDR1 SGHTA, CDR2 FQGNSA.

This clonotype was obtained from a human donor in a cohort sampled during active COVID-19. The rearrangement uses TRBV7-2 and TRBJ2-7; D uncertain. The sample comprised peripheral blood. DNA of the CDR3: TGTGCCAGCAGACCGACTCGAGGAAGGAGCTACGAGCAGTACTTC. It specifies CASRPTRGRSYEQYF.